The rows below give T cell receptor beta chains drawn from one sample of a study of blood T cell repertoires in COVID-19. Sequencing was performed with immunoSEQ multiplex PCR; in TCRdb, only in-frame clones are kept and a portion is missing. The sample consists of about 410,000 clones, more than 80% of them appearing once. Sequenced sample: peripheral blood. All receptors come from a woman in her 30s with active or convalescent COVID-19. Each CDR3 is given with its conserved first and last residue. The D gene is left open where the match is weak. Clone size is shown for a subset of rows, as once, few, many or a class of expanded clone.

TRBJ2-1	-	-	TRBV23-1	CASSHPRGVADEEQFF	TGCGCCAGCAGTCACCCCCGGGGAGTGGCGGACGAAGAGCAGTTCTTC
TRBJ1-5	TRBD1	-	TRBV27	CASWYRGSNQPQHF	TGTGCCAGCTGGTACAGGGGCAGCAATCAGCCCCAGCATTTT
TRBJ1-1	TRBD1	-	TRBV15	CATSRDRTGYPRAFF	TGTGCCACCAGCAGAGATAGGACAGGGTACCCTAGAGCTTTCTTT
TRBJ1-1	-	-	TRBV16	CASSPGVTEAFF	TGTGCCAGCAGCCCCGGTGTTACTGAAGCTTTCTTT
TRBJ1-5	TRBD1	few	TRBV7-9	CASSPGQGGQPQHF	TGTGCCAGCAGCCCGGGACAGGGGGGCCAGCCCCAGCATTTT
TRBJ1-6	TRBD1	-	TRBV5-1	CASSLPGTDNSPLHF	TGCGCCAGCAGTTTACCTGGGACAGATAATTCACCCCTCCACTTT
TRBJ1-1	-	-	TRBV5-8	CASSLAGHLTLNTEAFF	TGTGCCAGCAGCTTGGCGGGACACCTTACTCTGAACACTGAAGCTTTCTTT
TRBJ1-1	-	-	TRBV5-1	CASSFSGTSTLGDTEAFF	TGCGCCAGCAGCTTTTCCGGGACTTCCACCCTGGGGGACACTGAAGCTTTCTTT
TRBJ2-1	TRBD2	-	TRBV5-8	CASSVGPRTGGLYNEQFF	TGTGCCAGCAGCGTAGGCCCTAGGACGGGAGGCCTCTACAATGAGCAGTTCTTC
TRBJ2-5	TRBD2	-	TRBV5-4	CASSSGLAGSAQYF	TGTGCCAGCAGCTCTGGACTAGCCGGATCGGCCCAGTACTTC
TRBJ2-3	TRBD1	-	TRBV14	CASSRQGQNTDTQYF	TGTGCCAGCAGCCGACAGGGCCAGAACACAGATACGCAGTATTTT
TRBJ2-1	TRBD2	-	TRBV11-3	CASSLAGRIDEQFF	TGTGCCAGCAGCTTAGCCGGGAGGATCGATGAGCAGTTCTTC
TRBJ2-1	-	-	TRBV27	CASSLGQQGYNEQFF	TGTGCCAGCAGTCTCGGACAGCAGGGTTACAATGAGCAGTTCTTC
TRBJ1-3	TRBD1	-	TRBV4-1	CASSQDPPTGGGNTIYF	TGCGCCAGCAGCCAAGATCCTCCGACAGGGGGTGGAAACACCATATATTTT
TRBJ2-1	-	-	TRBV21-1	CASSRGQSYNEQFF	TGTGCCAGCAGCAGGGGACAGTCCTACAATGAGCAGTTCTTC
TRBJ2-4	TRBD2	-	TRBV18	CASSPPEFSGSGAKNIQYF	TGTGCCAGCTCACCACCGGAATTTAGCGGGAGTGGAGCCAAAAACATTCAGTACTTC
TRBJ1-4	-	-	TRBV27	CASSGVRGEKLFF	TGTGCCAGCAGTGGGGTCAGGGGCGAAAAACTGTTTTTT
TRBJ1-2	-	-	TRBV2	CARRVEAANYGYTF	TGTGCCAGAAGGGTGGAGGCCGCTAACTATGGCTACACCTTC
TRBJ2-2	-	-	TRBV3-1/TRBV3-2	CASSPGTGELFF	TGTGCCAGCAGCCCAGGTACCGGGGAGCTGTTTTTT
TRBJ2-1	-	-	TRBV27	CASSLATVNEQFF	TGTGCCAGCAGTCTAGCGACGGTTAATGAGCAGTTCTTC
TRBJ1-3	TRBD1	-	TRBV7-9	CASSLGTGDGNTIYF	TGTGCCAGCAGCTTAGGGACAGGGGACGGAAACACCATATATTTT
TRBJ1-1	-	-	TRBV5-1	CASSLLALSGSGNTEAFF	TGCGCCAGCAGCTTGTTGGCACTAAGTGGCAGTGGGAACACTGAAGCTTTCTTT
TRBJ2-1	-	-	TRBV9	CASSTTASSSYNEQFF	TGTGCCAGCAGCACAACCGCCTCCAGCTCCTACAATGAGCAGTTCTTC
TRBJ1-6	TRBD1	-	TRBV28	CASGPHRGPLLYNSPLHF	TGTGCCAGCGGCCCACACAGGGGACCTCTTCTCTATAATTCACCCCTCCACTTT
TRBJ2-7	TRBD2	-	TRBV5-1	CASSLAGGTTSYEQYF	TGCGCCAGCAGCTTGGCGGGAGGGACAACCTCCTACGAGCAGTACTTC
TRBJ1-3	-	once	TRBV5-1	CASSLDRGPGNTIYF	TGCGCCAGCAGCCTGGATAGGGGTCCTGGAAACACCATATATTTT
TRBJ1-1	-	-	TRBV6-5	CASSYSEGLNTEAFF	TGTGCCAGCAGTTACTCAGAGGGATTGAACACTGAAGCTTTCTTT
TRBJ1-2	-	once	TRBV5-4	CASSLRLGSNYGYTF	TGTGCCAGCAGCTTGCGGTTGGGCTCTAACTATGGCTACACCTTC
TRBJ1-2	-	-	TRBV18	CASSPLSPADGYTF	TGTGCCAGCTCACCACTCAGCCCAGCGGATGGCTACACCTTC
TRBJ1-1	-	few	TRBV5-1	CASSSESRVGYTEAFF	TGCGCCAGCAGCTCCGAGTCCAGGGTCGGCTATACTGAAGCTTTCTTT
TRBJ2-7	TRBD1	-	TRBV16	CASSQGQGTKYEQYF	TGTGCCAGCAGCCAGGGACAGGGTACAAAGTACGAGCAGTACTTC
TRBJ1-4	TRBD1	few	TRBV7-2	CASSLVGQGSGKLFF	TGTGCCAGCAGCTTAGTTGGACAGGGTTCCGGAAAACTGTTTTTT
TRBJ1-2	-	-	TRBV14	CASSQDPTIPYGYTF	TGTGCCAGCAGCCAAGATCCTACGATCCCCTATGGCTACACCTTC
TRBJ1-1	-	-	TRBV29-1	CSVEITAMNTEAFF	TGCAGCGTTGAGATTACAGCCATGAACACTGAAGCTTTCTTT
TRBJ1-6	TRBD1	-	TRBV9	CASSVTGGGSPLHF	TGTGCCAGCAGCGTGACAGGGGGTGGATCACCCCTCCACTTT
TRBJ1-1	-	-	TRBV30	CAWSYRGNTEAFF	TGTGCCTGGAGTTATCGGGGGAACACTGAAGCTTTCTTT
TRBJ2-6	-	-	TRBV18	CASSGARSGANVLTF	TGTGCCAGCTCAGGGGCGAGGTCTGGGGCCAACGTCCTGACTTTC
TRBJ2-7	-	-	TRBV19	CATGSERESYEQYF	TGTGCCACGGGAAGCGAGAGGGAATCCTACGAGCAGTACTTC
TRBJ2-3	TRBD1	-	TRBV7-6	CASSLGTGNTDTQYF	TGTGCCAGCAGCTTAGGGACAGGGAATACAGATACGCAGTATTTT
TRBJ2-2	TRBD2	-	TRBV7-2	CASSSRTSGDTGELFF	TGTGCCAGCAGCTCCCGGACTAGCGGAGACACCGGGGAGCTGTTTTTT
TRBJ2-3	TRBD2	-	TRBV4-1	CASSQIGLEADTQYF	TGCGCCAGCAGCCAAATTGGACTAGAGGCAGATACGCAGTATTTT
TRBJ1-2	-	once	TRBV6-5	CATGQTSNYGYTF	TGTGCCACCGGACAGACTTCTAACTATGGCTACACCTTC
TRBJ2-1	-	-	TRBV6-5	CASSYYSNNEQFF	TGTGCCAGCAGTTATTATAGCAACAATGAGCAGTTCTTC
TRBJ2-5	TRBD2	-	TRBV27	CASSYSPRWGTSGGNQETQYF	TGTGCCAGCAGTTATTCCCCTCGATGGGGGACTAGCGGGGGGAACCAAGAGACCCAGTACTTC
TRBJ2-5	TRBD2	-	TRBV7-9	CASSAASGGAGETQYF	TGTGCCAGCAGCGCCGCTAGCGGGGGGGCCGGGGAGACCCAGTACTTC
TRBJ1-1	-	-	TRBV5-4	CASSQRTDMNTEAFF	TGTGCCAGCAGCCAGAGGACAGACATGAACACTGAAGCTTTCTTT
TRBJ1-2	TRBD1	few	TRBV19	CASSQGVSNYGYTF	TGTGCCAGTAGTCAGGGGGTTTCTAACTATGGCTACACCTTC
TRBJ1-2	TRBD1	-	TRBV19	CASSFTAQGGGYTF	TGTGCCAGTAGTTTTACGGCCCAGGGGGGTGGCTACACCTTC
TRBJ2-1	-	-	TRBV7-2	CASSLVPGPYNEQFF	TGTGCCAGCAGCTTAGTACCAGGGCCCTACAATGAGCAGTTCTTC
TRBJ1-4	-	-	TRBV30	CAWGRNEKLFF	TGTGCCTGGGGGAGGAATGAAAAACTGTTTTTT
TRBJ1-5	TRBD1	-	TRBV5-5	CASSRDSTNQPQHF	TGTGCCAGCAGCCGGGACAGCACCAATCAGCCCCAGCATTTT
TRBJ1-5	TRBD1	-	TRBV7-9	CASSLGDSGQPQHF	TGTGCCAGCAGCTTAGGGGACAGCGGTCAGCCCCAGCATTTT